Sequencing of this TCR beta chain was carried out in a study of breast tumors, draining lymph nodes, adjacent tissues. In this sample, this clonotype turned up a few times. A much larger clone lies one base from this, so it may be a read error. No conserved phenylalanine or tryptophan ends this CDR3, so it is likely a read error. TCRdb analysed the multiplex PCR reads with MiXCR anew, one entry per CDR3 protein. The data show about 100,000 distinct CDR3 sequences, over 20% seen once. Breast cancer patients provided tissue from their axillary draining lymph nodes. The origin of this receptor is a female donor with breast cancer. Some clones in this sample may be carry-over from other donors' samples. Specimen: axillary lymph node tissue.

CDR3 in amino acids: CASRLGDRGGGYTS. CDR3 sequence (DNA): TGTGCCAGCCGACTTGGGGACAGGGGTGGTGGCTACACCTCC. The chain employs TRBV9 and TRBJ1-2; 10 nucleotides align to TRBD1. The CDR3 is 14 residues long. Germline CDR1 reads SGDLS; CDR2 reads YYNGEE. The V segment lost 7 bases and the J segment 7 bases; nucleotides outside the gene matches: 10.